This T cell receptor beta chain was sequenced in a study of response to subunit inactivated influenza vaccine. Study-level findings and limits: Each seasonal flu vaccination may recruit only limited new T cells, authors suggested.

Germline V lookup: CDR1 MGHDK, CDR2 SYGVNS. The V gene end was trimmed by 8 bases and the J gene end by 0 bases; junction bases not matched to a gene: 7. The CDR3 contains 15 residues. This clonotype was detected only a few times. Antigen: not known. TCRdb processed the RT-PCR reads anew with MiXCR; each CDR3 protein has one entry. The sample has 600,000 to 700,000 distinct CDR3 sequences; around 13% are singletons. The source is a man over 45 who received an inactivated influenza vaccine. Material: PBMCs from blood, obtained around 15 days before vaccination. The V and J genes are TRBV25-1 and TRBJ2-1, with 7 bases that match TRBD2. This CDR3 reads CASLGGASSYNEQFF. The CDR3, as DNA: TGTGCCAGCCTGGGAGGGGCGAGCTCCTACAATGAGCAGTTCTTC.